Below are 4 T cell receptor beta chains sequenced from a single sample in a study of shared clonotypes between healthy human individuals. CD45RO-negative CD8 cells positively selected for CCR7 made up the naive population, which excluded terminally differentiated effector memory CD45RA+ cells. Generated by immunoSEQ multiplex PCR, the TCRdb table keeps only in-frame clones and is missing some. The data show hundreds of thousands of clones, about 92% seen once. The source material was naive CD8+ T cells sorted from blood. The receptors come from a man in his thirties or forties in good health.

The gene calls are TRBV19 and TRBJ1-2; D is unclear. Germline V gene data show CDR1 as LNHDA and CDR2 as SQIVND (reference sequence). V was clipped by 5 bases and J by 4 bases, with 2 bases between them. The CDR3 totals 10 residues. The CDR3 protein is CASSSYGYTF. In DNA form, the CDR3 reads TGTGCCAGTAGTTCCTATGGCTACACCTTC.

This chain's CDR3 is CASSLRTTGAYNEQFF. The DNA of the CDR3 is TGTGCCAGCAGCTTACGTACGACAGGGGCCTACAATGAGCAGTTCTTC. The J gene is TRBJ2-1, the V gene TRBV7-9; TRBD1 aligns across 8 bases. From germline, CDR1 is SEHNR and CDR2 FQNEAQ (reference sequence). The V gene end was trimmed by 2 bases and the J gene end by 2 bases; junction bases not matched to a gene: 5. The CDR3 runs 16 residues.

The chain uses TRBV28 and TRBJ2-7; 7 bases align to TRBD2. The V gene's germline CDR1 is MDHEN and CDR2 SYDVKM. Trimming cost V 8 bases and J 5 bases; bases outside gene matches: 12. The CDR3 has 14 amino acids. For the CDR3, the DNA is TGTGCCAGCGCGTTTGGCGGGAGTATCGACGAGCAGTACTTC. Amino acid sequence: CASAFGGSIDEQYF.

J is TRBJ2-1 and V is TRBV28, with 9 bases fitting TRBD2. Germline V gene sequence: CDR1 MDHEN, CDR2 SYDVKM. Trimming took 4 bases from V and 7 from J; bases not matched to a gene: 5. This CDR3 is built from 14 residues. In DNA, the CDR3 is TGTGCCAGCAGTTCGAGCGGGGGGTTGAATGAGCAGTTCTTC. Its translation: CASSSSGGLNEQFF.